Each of the 9 T cell receptor beta chains below was sequenced from the same sample in a study of identical twins. TCRdb used MiXCR to reprocess the 5' RACE reads, holding one entry per CDR3 protein. The sample has fewer than 550,000 distinct CDR3 sequences; roughly an eighth are singletons. The sample was also linked to a second study, of yellow fever vaccine responses in identical twins.

The sample consisted of CD4+ T cells sorted from blood. The receptors were sampled from a woman under 30 in good health.

This clonotype was detected many times. The V and J genes are TRBV28 and TRBJ2-6; D gene uncertain. The CDR3 length is 16 residues. The V end was cut by 6 bases, the J end by 0 bases, with 12 bases between. Germline V gene data show CDR1 as MDHEN and CDR2 as SYDVKM. CDR3 protein: CASRPLLRSGANVLTF. The DNA of the CDR3 is TGTGCCAGCAGACCTCTACTGCGCTCTGGGGCCAACGTCCTGACTTTC. The whole variable domain, filled in from reference TRBV28 and TRBJ2-6, reads DVKVTQSSRYLVKRTGEKVFLECVQDMDHENMFWYRQDPGLGLRLIYFSYDVKMKEKGDIPEGYSVSREKKERFSLILESASTNQTSMYLCASRPLLRSGANVLTFGAGSRLTVL.

The CDR3 coding sequence is TGTGCCAGTAGTAGGACAGGGGGTATCAATGAGCAGTTCTTC. Its protein product is CASSRTGGINEQFF. The genes are TRBV19 and TRBJ2-1, with 10 positions matching TRBD1. V lost 4 bases to trimming and J lost 6 bases; unmatched junction nucleotides: 3. There are 14 residues in the CDR3. Germline V gene data show CDR1 as LNHDA and CDR2 as SQIVND (reference sequence).

V and J are TRBV5-1 and TRBJ2-7; TRBD1 matches at 10 bases. Germline assignment: CDR1 SGHRS and CDR2 YFSETQ. This CDR3 has 16 residues. V gave up 4 bases and J gave up 2 bases; unmatched junction bases: 9. The CDR3 sequence: CASSPTGTGATYEQYF. The DNA for the CDR3 is TGCGCCAGCAGCCCAACAGGGACAGGGGCGACCTACGAGCAGTACTTC. Full variable domain (remainder filled in from reference TRBV5-1 and TRBJ2-7): KAGVTQTPRYLIKTRGQQVTLSCSPISGHRSVSWYQQTPGQGLQFLFEYFSETQRNKGNFPGRFSGRQFSNSRSEMNVSTLELGDSALYLCASSPTGTGATYEQYFGPGTRLTVT.

This clonotype was observed a few times. This chain uses TRBV7-6 with TRBJ2-1, with 11 bases lining up with TRBD2. Unmatched junction bases numbered 4, after V lost 5 bases and J lost 7 bases. CDR3 length: 14 residues. CDR1 is SGHVS, CDR2 FNYEAQ, per germline. The CDR3 protein is CASSKRTSGNEQFF. The CDR3 coding sequence is TGTGCCAGCAGCAAAAGGACTAGCGGGAATGAGCAGTTCTTC.

This rearrangement joins TRBV3-1 to TRBJ2-3; 11 bases map to TRBD2. With 0 bases clipped from V and 3 bases from J, the junction kept 2 bases outside the gene matches. Germline CDR1 is LGHDT and CDR2 is YNNKEL (reference sequence). The CDR3 consists of 16 residues. CDR3 protein: CASSQDSGGATDTQYF. The CDR3 DNA is TGTGCCAGCAGCCAAGATAGCGGGGGGGCGACAGATACGCAGTATTTT.

This clonotype appeared a few times. The V gene is TRBV10-3, the J gene TRBJ2-7; 7 bases match TRBD1. The CDR3 is 13 amino acids. Trimming took 2 bases from V and 2 from J; bases not matched to a gene: 0. The germline CDR1 and CDR2 sequences are ENHRY and SYGVKD. In DNA, the CDR3 is TGTGCCATCAGTGAGGACAGGGCCTACGAGCAGTACTTC. This sequence encodes CAISEDRAYEQYF.

This clonotype has more than one count but fewer than ten. V is TRBV6-4 and J is TRBJ2-2, with TRBD1 as a possible D gene (6 bases). The CDR3 has 15 amino acids. V was trimmed by 3 bases and J by 5 bases, leaving 13 bases between them. Germline CDR1 is MRHNA and CDR2 is SNTAGT. CDR3 DNA: TGTGCCAGCAGTGAAGTACAGGGCCCGACCGGGGAGCTGTTTTTT. Protein: CASSEVQGPTGELFF.

This clonotype was seen ten or more times. The V call is TRBV15, the J call TRBJ2-7; D assignment may be TRBD1 or TRBD2 (5 bases each). The germline V gene encodes CDR1 LNHNV and CDR2 YYDKDF (reference sequence). The germline V and J ends were trimmed by 2 bases and 2 bases, with 13 bases remaining between them. The CDR3 has 15 amino acids. For the CDR3, the DNA is TGTGCCACCAGCAGAAACGCAGGGACGACCTACGAGCAGTACTTC. Encoded protein: CATSRNAGTTYEQYF.

This sequence joins TRBV5-1 and TRBJ2-2; weak D call: TRBD1 (6 bases). Per germline, CDR1 SGHRS and CDR2 YFSETQ. The CDR3 is 15 residues long. V gave up 0 bases and J gave up 7 bases, with 13 bases separating them. In nucleotides, the CDR3 is TGCGCCAGCAGCTTGGGACAGGTGGTGGACGGGGAGCTGTTTTTT. Translation: CASSLGQVVDGELFF.